This T cell receptor beta chain was identified in a study of cytomegalovirus exposure and HLA in healthy donors. PCR amplification relied on 60 Vbeta primers (plus 13 Jbeta primers). Generated by immunoSEQ multiplex PCR, the TCRdb table keeps only in-frame clones and is missing some. The sample lists approximately 30,000 clones, roughly 44% occurring once. The CDR3 consists of 19 residues. Germline CDR1 SGHVS, CDR2 FQNEAQ. V shed 1 base and J 4 bases; nucleotides not matched to a gene: 9. This receptor was taken from a woman between 50 and 59 years old in good health and CMV-seronegative. Sequencing was carried out using PBMCs. V and J are TRBV7-8 and TRBJ2-1, with 14 positions matching TRBD2. CDR3 nucleotides: TGTGCCAGCAGCTTAGAAGGGACTAGCGGGAGAGGGGGGTACAATGAGCAGTTCTTC. Protein product: CASSLEGTSGRGGYNEQFF.